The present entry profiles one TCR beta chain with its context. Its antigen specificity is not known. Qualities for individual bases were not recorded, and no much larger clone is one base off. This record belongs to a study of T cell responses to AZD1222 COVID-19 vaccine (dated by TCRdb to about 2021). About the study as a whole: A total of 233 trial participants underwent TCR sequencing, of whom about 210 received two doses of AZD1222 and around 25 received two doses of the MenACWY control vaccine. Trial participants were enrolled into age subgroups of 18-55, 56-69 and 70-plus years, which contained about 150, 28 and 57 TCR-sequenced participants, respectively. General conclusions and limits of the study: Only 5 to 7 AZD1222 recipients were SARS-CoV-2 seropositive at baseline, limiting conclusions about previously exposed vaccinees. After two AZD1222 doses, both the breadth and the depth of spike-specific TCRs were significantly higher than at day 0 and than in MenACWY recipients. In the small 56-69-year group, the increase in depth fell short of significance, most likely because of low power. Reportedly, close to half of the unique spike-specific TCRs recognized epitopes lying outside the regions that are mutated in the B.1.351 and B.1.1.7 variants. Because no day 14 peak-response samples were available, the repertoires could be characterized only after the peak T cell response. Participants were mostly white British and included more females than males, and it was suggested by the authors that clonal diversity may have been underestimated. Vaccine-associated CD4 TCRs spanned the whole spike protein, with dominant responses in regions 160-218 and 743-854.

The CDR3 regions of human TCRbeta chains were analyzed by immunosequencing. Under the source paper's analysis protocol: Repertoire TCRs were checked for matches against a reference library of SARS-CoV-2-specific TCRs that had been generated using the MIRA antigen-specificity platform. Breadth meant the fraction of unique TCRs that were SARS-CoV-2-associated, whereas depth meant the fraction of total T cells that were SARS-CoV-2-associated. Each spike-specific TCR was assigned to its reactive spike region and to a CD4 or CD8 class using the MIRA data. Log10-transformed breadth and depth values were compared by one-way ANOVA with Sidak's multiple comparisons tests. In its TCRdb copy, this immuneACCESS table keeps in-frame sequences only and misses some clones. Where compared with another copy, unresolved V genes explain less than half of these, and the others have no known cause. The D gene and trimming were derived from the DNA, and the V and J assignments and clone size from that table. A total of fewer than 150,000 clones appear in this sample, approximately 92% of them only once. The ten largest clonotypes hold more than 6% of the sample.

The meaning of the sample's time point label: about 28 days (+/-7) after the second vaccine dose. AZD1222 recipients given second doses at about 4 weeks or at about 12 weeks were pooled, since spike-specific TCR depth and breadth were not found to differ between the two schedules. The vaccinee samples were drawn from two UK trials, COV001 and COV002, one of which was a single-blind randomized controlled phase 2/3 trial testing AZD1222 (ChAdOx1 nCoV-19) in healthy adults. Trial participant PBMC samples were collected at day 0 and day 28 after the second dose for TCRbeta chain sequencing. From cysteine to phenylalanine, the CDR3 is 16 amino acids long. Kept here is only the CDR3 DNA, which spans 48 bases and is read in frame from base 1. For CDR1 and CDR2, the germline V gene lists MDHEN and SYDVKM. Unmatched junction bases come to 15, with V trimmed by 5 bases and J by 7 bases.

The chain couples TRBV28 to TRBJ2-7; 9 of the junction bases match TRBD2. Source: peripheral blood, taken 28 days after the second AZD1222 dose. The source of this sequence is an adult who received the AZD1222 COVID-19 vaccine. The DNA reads TGTGCCAGCAGTCAAGCGGGAGGACTGGGGTGGGAAGAGCAGTACTTC. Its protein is CASSQAGGLGWEEQYF.